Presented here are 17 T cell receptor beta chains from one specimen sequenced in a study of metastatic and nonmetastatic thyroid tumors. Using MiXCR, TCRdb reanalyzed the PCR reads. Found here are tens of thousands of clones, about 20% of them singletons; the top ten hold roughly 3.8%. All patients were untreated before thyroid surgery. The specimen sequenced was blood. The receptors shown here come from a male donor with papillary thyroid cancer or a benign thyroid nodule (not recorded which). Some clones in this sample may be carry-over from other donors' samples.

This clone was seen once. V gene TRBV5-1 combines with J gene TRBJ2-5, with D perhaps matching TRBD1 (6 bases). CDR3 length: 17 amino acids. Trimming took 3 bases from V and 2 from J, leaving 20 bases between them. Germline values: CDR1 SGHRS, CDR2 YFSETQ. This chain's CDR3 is CASSSNQGLGAQETQYF. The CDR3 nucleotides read TGCGCCAGCAGCTCCAACCAGGGGTTGGGTGCTCAAGAGACCCAGTACTTC.

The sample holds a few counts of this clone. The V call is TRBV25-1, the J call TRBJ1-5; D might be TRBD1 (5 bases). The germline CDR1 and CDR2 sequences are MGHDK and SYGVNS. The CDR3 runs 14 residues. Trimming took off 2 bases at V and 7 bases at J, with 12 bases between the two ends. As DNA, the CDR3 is TGTGCCAGCAGTGAAGTTGGGGGGGGGCAGCCCCAGCATTTT. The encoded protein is CASSEVGGGQPQHF.

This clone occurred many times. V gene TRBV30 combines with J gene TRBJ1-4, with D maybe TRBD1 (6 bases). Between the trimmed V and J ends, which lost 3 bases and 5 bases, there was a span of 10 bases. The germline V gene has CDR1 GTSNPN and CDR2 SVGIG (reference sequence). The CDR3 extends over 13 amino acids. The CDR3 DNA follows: TGTGCCTGGAGGTGGACAGCAAATGAAAAACTGTTTTTT. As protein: CAWRWTANEKLFF. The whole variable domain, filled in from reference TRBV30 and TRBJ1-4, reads SQTIHQWPATLVQPVGSPLSLECTVEGTSNPNLYWYRQAAGRGLQLLFYSVGIGQISSEVPQNLSASRPQDRQFILSSKKLLLSDSGFYLCAWRWTANEKLFFGSGTQLSVL.

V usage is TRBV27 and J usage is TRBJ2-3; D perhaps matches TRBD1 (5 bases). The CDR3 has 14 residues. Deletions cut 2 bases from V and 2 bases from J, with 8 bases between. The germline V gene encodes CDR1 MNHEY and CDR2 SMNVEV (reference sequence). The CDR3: CASSLGASTDTQYF. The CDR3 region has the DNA TGTGCCAGCAGTTTAGGGGCTTCCACAGATACGCAGTATTTT.

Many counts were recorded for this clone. In DNA, the CDR3 is TGCAGCGGCGGAAGGGGGACAGGGGAGGATACGCAGTATTTT. Amino acids: CSGGRGTGEDTQYF. The chain employs TRBV29-1 and TRBJ2-3; TRBD1 agrees at 10 bases. V was clipped by 7 bases and J by 6 bases; unmatched bases: 10. The germline gives CDR1 SQVTM, CDR2 ANQGSEA. The CDR3 consists of 14 residues.

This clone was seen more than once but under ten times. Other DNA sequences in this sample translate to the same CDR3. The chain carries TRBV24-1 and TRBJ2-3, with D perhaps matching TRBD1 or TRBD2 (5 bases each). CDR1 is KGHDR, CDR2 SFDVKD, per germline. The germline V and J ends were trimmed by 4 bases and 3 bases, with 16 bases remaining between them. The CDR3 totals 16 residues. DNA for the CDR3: TGTGCCACCAGTGACCGTACAGGAGGTGAGACAGATACGCAGTATTTT. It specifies CATSDRTGGETDTQYF.

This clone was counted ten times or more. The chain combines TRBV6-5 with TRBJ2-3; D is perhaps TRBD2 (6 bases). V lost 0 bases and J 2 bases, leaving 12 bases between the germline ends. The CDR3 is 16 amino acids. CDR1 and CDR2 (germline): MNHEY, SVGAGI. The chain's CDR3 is CASSYSLAGSTDTQYF. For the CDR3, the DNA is TGTGCCAGCAGTTACTCGCTGGCGGGGTCCACAGATACGCAGTATTTT.

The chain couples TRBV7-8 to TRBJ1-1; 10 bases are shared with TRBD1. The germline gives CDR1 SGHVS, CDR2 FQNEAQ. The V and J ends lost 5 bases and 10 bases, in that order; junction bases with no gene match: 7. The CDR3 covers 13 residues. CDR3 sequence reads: CASSLDRGQGAFF. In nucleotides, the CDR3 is TGTGCCAGCAGCCTTGACAGGGGGCAGGGAGCTTTCTTT. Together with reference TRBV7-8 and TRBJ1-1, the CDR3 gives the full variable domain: GAGVSQSPRYKVAKRGQDVALRCDPISGHVSLFWYQQALGQGPEFLTYFQNEAQLDKSGLPSDRFFAERPEGSVSTLKIQRTQQEDSAVYLCASSLDRGQGAFFGQGTRLTVV.

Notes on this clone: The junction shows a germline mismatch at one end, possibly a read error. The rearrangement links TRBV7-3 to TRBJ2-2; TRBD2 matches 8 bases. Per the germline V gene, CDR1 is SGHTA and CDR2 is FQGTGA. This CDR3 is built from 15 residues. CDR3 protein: CASGDSGVTTVERFF. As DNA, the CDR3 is TGTGCCAGCGGGGATAGCGGGGTGACCACCGTGGAGCGGTTTTTT.

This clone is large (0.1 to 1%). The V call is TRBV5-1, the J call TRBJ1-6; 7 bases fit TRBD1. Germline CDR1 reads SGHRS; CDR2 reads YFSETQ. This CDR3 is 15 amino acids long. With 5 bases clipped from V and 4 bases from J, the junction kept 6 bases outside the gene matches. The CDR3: CASRGEDRYNSPLHF. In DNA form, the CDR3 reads TGCGCCAGCAGAGGGGAGGACAGGTATAATTCACCCCTCCACTTT.

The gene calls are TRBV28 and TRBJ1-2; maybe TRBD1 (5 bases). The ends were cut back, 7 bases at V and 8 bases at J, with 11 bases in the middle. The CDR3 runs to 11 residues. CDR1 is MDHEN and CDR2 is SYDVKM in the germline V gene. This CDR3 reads CASTAGVGYTF. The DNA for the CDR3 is TGTGCCAGCACCGCGGGGGTGGGCTACACCTTC.

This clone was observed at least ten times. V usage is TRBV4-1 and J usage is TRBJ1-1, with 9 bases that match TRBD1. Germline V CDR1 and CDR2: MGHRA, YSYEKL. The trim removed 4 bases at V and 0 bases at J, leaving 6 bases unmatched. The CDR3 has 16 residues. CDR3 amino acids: CASSPTGGIMNTEAFF. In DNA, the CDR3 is TGCGCCAGCAGCCCTACAGGGGGCATTATGAACACTGAAGCTTTCTTT.

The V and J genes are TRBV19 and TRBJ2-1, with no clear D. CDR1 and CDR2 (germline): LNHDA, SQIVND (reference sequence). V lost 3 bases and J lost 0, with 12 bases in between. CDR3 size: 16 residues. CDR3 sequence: CASSMRRASSYNEQFF. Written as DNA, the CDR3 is TGTGCCAGTAGTATGAGGCGTGCTAGCTCCTACAATGAGCAGTTCTTC.

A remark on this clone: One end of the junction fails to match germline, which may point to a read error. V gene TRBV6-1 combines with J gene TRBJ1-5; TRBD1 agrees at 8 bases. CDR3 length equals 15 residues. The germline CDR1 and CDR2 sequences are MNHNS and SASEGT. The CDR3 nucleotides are TGTGCCAGCACAGAAGACAGGGGCTTCCATCAGCACCAGCATTTT. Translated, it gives CASTEDRGFHQHQHF.

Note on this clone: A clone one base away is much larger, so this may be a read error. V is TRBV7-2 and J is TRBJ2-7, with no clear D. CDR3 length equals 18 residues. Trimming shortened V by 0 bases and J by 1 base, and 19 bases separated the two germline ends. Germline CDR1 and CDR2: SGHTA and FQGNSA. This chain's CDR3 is CASSLAPPVLYISYEQYF. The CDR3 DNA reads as TGTGCCAGCAGCTTAGCGCCGCCGGTACTCTACATATCCTACGAGCAGTACTTC.

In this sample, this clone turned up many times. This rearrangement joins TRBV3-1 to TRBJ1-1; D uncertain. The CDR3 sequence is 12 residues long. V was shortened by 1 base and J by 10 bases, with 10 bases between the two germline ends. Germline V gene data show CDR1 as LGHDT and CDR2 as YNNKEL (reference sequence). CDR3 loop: CASSQGMWGAFF. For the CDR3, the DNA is TGTGCCAGCAGCCAAGGAATGTGGGGAGCTTTCTTT.

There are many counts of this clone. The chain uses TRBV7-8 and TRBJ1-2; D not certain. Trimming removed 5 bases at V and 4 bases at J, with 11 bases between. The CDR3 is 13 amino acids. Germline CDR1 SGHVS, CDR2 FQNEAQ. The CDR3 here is CASSHLGSYGYTF. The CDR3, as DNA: TGTGCCAGCAGCCACTTGGGGTCCTATGGCTACACCTTC.